The subject of this entry is one TCR beta chain. Its antigen is unidentified. At one boundary the junction diverges from the germline segment, which might be a read error. The CDR3 has 20 residues. RNA was extracted from bulk tissue without any cell sorting. The normal lung tissue was taken more than 3 cm from the tumor edge. This sample is part of a study of tumor and adjacent non-tumor tissue in lung cancer. Looking at the study overall: The patients, around 10 men and 4 to 6 women, were 31 to 76 with stage I to III disease. Study observations and caveats: Normal lung showed higher cumulative top 100 clone frequency than tumor. TCR diversity was significantly greater in tumor than normal lung tissue.

Three rounds of nested PCR, following a modified ARM-PCR protocol, produced the TCRbeta library. TCRdb ran MiXCR on the multiplex PCR reads and lists one entry per CDR3 protein. The repertoire includes about 50,000 distinct CDR3 sequences, about 70% of them detected once, and around a quarter sits in the top ten. V usage is TRBV12-3 or TRBV12-4 and J usage is TRBJ2-3, with TRBD2 identical over 9 bases. The clonotype comes from a woman aged 55-70 years with non-small cell lung cancer. Sequenced input: distant non-tumor lung tissue. CDR3 protein: CASSFKTSFGMREGEDTLYF. The CDR3 coding sequence is TGTGCCAGCAGTTTTAAGACCTCTTTTGGTATGCGGGAGGGCGAAGATACGCTGTATTTT.